This T cell receptor (beta chain) is drawn from a study of cytomegalovirus exposure and HLA in healthy donors. Study at large: From about 179 million T cells, an earlier analysis saw approximately 110 million unique TCR beta sequences. Genotyping of some 390 donors showed that roughly 80% belonged to the Caucasian-associated ancestry cluster. Study findings and constraints: Many donors shared some public TCRs, even though most TCR sequences were rare. The classifier, whose performance was assessed in both the original and validation cohorts, reportedly diagnosed cytomegalovirus status with high specificity and sensitivity.

Turning to this clone: The antigen is not known.

Use of 60 Vbeta and 13 Jbeta primers characterized the PCR. The assay was immunoSEQ multiplex PCR, and TCRdb's table has in-frame clones only and misses some. This repertoire comprises about 38,000 clones; its ten largest clones make up about 8.9%. The trim removed 5 bases at V and 2 bases at J, leaving 6 bases unmatched. Germline loops: CDR1 LNHDA, CDR2 SQIVND (reference sequence). CDR3 size: 15 residues. The sample was PBMCs. V is TRBV19 and J is TRBJ1-3, with TRBD1 matching over 7 bases. The clonotype originates from a middle-aged man in good health and CMV-seropositive. Here the CDR3 DNA reads TGTGCCAGTAGTTCACCGACAGGGACTGGAAACACCATATATTTT. Its translation: CASSSPTGTGNTIYF. The variable domain in full, completed from reference TRBV19 and TRBJ1-3, reads DGGITQSPKYLFRKEGQNVTLSCEQNLNHDAMYWYRQDPGQGLRLIYYSQIVNDFQKGDIAEGYSVSREKKESFPLTVTSAQKNPTAFYLCASSSPTGTGNTIYFGEGSWLTVV.